The T cell receptor (beta chain) under discussion was sequenced for a study of cytomegalovirus exposure and HLA in healthy donors. Study findings and constraints: Presence/absence analyses assumed roughly uniform sequencing depth across donors.

The study ran its PCR with 60 Vbeta and 13 Jbeta primers. The table came from immunoSEQ multiplex PCR; TCRdb's copy has only in-frame clones and leaves some out. The table shows about 200,000 clones, with around 83% occurring only once. The CDR3 is 13 residues long. Germline V gene data show CDR1 as SGHTA and CDR2 as FQGNSA. The ends were cut back, 5 bases at V and 0 bases at J, with 8 bases in the middle. Note on this clone: Its specificity is unknown.

The chain joins TRBV7-2 to TRBJ2-7; no clear D gene. This clonotype was obtained from a girl under 18 in good health and CMV-seronegative. Sequenced material: PBMCs. The CDR3 sequence: CASSDRVSYEQYF. DNA of the CDR3: TGTGCCAGCAGCGATCGAGTCTCCTACGAGCAGTACTTC.